The rows below give T cell receptor beta chains drawn from one sample of a study of neoadjuvant nivolumab and ipilimumab in lung cancer. Clones were read by immunoSEQ multiplex PCR, and TCRdb kept only the in-frame ones, dropping some. The data hold approximately 9,000 clones, with 84% observed a single time. The sample in question was tumor tissue, obtained after neoadjuvant nivolumab, alone or with ipilimumab, at or shortly before surgery. These receptors originate from an adult with non-small cell lung cancer. Both conserved end residues are part of each CDR3. D genes are given only for firm matches. Expanded clones get a size class; other rows say once, few or many, or leave the size out.

v_gene	d_gene	j_gene	abundance	CDR3nt	CDR3aa
TRBV5-1	NA	TRBJ1-1	NA	TGCGGCCCTCATTTACCCCCCAGGTTAGCCATGAACACTGAAGCTTTCTTT	CGPHLPPRLAMNTEAFF
TRBV6-5	NA	TRBJ2-7	few	TGTGCCAGCAGTTTTACTCGCGGGGCATCCTACGAGCAGTACTTC	CASSFTRGASYEQYF
TRBV6-5	NA	TRBJ1-5	NA	TGTGCCAGCAGTTCTTTCGTTGGGGACAATCAGCCCCAGCATTTT	CASSSFVGDNQPQHF
TRBV30	NA	TRBJ2-7	NA	TGTGCCTGGGGGGCAGGGCCTATGGTTTACGAGCAGTACTTC	CAWGAGPMVYEQYF
TRBV7-9	NA	TRBJ2-1	few	TGTGCCAGCACGGCAGTGATCAACAATGAGCAGTTCTTC	CASTAVINNEQFF
TRBV30	NA	TRBJ1-2	NA	TGTGCCTGGAAAGAATATGGCTACACCTTC	CAWKEYGYTF
TRBV18	TRBD2	TRBJ2-2	NA	TGTGCCAGCTCACTCGACTTAGCGGGGGCGAACACCGGGGAGCTGTTTTTT	CASSLDLAGANTGELFF
TRBV6-5	NA	TRBJ1-1	NA	TGTGCCAGCTCTTTCGCCCCAGCAGGCAGCGCTGAAGCTTTCTTT	CASSFAPAGSAEAFF
TRBV29-1	NA	TRBJ1-1	NA	TGCAGCGTTCGGGCAGGTGGGGTGAACACTGAAGCTTTCTTT	CSVRAGGVNTEAFF
TRBV10-3	NA	TRBJ2-3	NA	TGTGCCGCCCGAGGGGGGGTGAAAGCGGATACGCAGTATTTT	CAARGGVKADTQYF
TRBV2	NA	TRBJ1-2	NA	TGTGCCAGCAGGGGCATCGGCTATGGCTACACCTTC	CASRGIGYGYTF
TRBV10-3	NA	TRBJ2-7	NA	TGTGCCATCAGTGGTGTGGGACTGTCCTACGAGCAGTACTTC	CAISGVGLSYEQYF
TRBV5-6	NA	TRBJ1-1	NA	TGTGCCAGCATGCGAGGGGAGTTGGCTTTCTTT	CASMRGELAFF
TRBV4-1	NA	TRBJ1-1	NA	TGCGCCAGCAGCCAAGATCAGTACGGCAGCAACACTGAAGCTTTCTTT	CASSQDQYGSNTEAFF
TRBV5-4	TRBD1	TRBJ2-4	NA	TGTGCCAGCAGCGACAGGGGGCCGGGCAAAAACATTCAGTACTTC	CASSDRGPGKNIQYF
TRBV18	NA	TRBJ2-5	NA	TGTGCCAGCTCAGCCTCCCGGGACGGCCCGTGGGAGACCCAGTACTTC	CASSASRDGPWETQYF
TRBV18	NA	TRBJ1-6	once	TGTGCCAGCTCAACCTCCGGGACGATAAATTCACCCCTCCACTTT	CASSTSGTINSPLHF
TRBV6-6	TRBD2	TRBJ2-1	NA	TGTGCCAGCAGGCGGGAGGGCCGCGGCAATGAGCAGTTCTTC	CASRREGRGNEQFF
TRBV10-3	NA	TRBJ2-2	NA	TGTGCCATCAGTGACTACACCGGGGAGCTGTTTTTT	CAISDYTGELFF
TRBV7-2	NA	TRBJ2-7	NA	TGTGCCAGCAGCTTAGGTCCCCTGGGGTGGCAGTACTTC	CASSLGPLGWQYF
TRBV15	NA	TRBJ1-1	few	TGTGCCACCAGCAGAGATCGAGGAAACACCCAGGCTTTCTTT	CATSRDRGNTQAFF
TRBV18	NA	TRBJ1-5	NA	TGTGCCAGCTCACCGGAGGGGATGGTACAGCCCCAGCATTTT	CASSPEGMVQPQHF
TRBV30	NA	TRBJ1-1	NA	TGTGCCTGGAGTGTACCCCAGAGGAACACTGAAGCTTTCTTT	CAWSVPQRNTEAFF
TRBV6-6	TRBD1	TRBJ2-3	NA	TGTGCCAGCCGCAGACAGGGGGGCCTCAGGGATACGCAGTATTTT	CASRRQGGLRDTQYF
TRBV7-2	NA	TRBJ2-1	NA	TGTGCCAGCAGCCCCCGAGGGAGGAGGGGTGCCAATGAGCAGTTCTTC	CASSPRGRRGANEQFF
TRBV7-9	NA	TRBJ1-2	NA	TGTGCCAGCAGCTTAGACAGGAGCTATGGCTACACCTTC	CASSLDRSYGYTF
TRBV14	TRBD2	TRBJ2-1	NA	TGTGCCAGCAGCCAAGATCAGACTAGCGGGAGAGGTTATGAGCAGTTCTTC	CASSQDQTSGRGYEQFF
TRBV18	NA	TRBJ2-7	NA	TGTGCCAGCTCAGCTGCCTACGAGCAGTACTTC	CASSAAYEQYF